This T cell receptor beta chain appears in the sequencing data of a study of T cell responses to AZD1222 COVID-19 vaccine. TCRdb's copy holds only in-frame clones and misses some; the assay was immunoSEQ multiplex PCR. The profile shows about 73,000 clones, 89% of them singletons. Timing groups of about 4 and about 12 weeks for second doses were pooled. About this clone: The antigen is not known.

The junction had 5 bases not matched to a gene; V was cut back by 7 bases and J by 10 bases. This CDR3 contains 11 residues. The germline V gene has CDR1 MNHEY and CDR2 SVGAGI. Study results and limitations: There were repertoire samples only from the period after the peak T cell response. With dominance at 160-218 and 743-854, vaccine-associated CD4 TCRs spanned spike. After two AZD1222 doses, spike-specific TCR breadth and depth rose versus day 0.

The chain carries TRBV6-5 and TRBJ1-2, with 8 bases fitting TRBD1. The clonotype originates from an adult who received the AZD1222 COVID-19 vaccine. Material: peripheral blood, obtained 28 days after the second AZD1222 dose. CDR3 loop: CASTSGQAYTF. In DNA form, the CDR3 reads TGTGCCAGCACCTCGGGACAGGCCTACACCTTC.